A few counts support the clone carrying this T cell receptor beta chain. Antigen specificity is unknown. These data belong to a study of T cell repertoires in cytomegalovirus infection. Turning to the study itself: Public TCR beta signatures provided an indication of both CMV infection and a matching HLA type.

General study findings and limits: Identification of carriers of CMV plus the relevant HLA was achieved through cumulative public TCR beta family frequency. It was HLA-C-restricted CMV-specific TCR beta clonotypes that dominated the response ex vivo.

V was shortened by 6 bases and J by 2 bases, with 19 bases between the two germline ends. CDR3 size: 15 residues. Germline values: CDR1 DFQATT, CDR2 SNEGSKA (reference sequence). TCRdb fed the reads into MiXCR, producing one record per CDR3 protein. The sample yields fewer than 250,000 distinct CDR3 sequences, 22% seen once. The sequenced sample consisted of CD8+ T cells from PBMCs. The rearrangement joins TRBV20-1 to TRBJ2-5; possibly TRBD2 for D (5 bases). The TCR sequence derives from a human donor in good health (CMV status not recorded). Some clones in this sample may be carry-over from other donors' samples. CDR3 residues: CSADSGNEGQETQYF. Written as DNA, the CDR3 is TGCAGTGCCGATAGTGGGAATGAGGGACAAGAGACCCAGTACTTC.